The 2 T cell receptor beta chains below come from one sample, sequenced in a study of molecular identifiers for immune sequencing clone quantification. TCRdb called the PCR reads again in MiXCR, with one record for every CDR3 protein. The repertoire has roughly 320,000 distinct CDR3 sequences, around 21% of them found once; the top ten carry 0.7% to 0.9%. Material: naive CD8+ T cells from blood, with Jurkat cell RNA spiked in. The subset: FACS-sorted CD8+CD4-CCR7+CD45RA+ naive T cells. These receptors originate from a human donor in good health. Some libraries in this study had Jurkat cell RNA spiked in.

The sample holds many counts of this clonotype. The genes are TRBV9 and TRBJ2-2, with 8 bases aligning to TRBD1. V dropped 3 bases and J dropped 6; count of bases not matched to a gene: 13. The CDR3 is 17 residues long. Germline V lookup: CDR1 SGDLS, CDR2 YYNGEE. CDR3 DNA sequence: TGTGCCAGCAGCGGCGCGGCCTCACAGGGGGAGGCCGGGGAGCTGTTTTTT. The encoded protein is CASSGAASQGEAGELFF.

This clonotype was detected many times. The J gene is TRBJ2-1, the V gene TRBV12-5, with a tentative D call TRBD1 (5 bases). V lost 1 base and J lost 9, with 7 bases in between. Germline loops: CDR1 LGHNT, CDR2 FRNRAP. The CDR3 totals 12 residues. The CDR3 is CASGLAGFEQFF. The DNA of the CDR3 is TGTGCTAGTGGTTTGGCAGGGTTTGAGCAGTTCTTC.